The clone carrying this T cell receptor beta chain was recorded once. This specimen belongs to a study of control samples from healthy donors and cancer patients. Sequencing used immunoSEQ multiplex PCR; TCRdb keeps in-frame clones, though not all of them. The data contain under 150,000 clones, over 75% of them seen just once; the ten biggest clones take up 2.9%. V was cut by 5 bases and J by 5 bases, with 19 bases left in between. The germline V gene has CDR1 SGHRS and CDR2 YFSETQ. This CDR3 region has 15 residues. The TCR sequence derives from a man aged 55-75 years in good health. The genes are TRBV5-1 and TRBJ2-5; TRBD1 is a possible D gene (6 bases). The sequenced sample consisted of blood. CDR3 DNA: TGCGCCAGCAGACCCACGACAGGAATGGTCGAGACCCAGTACTTC. Its translation is CASRPTTGMVETQYF. The whole variable domain, filled in from reference TRBV5-1 and TRBJ2-5, reads KAGVTQTPRYLIKTRGQQVTLSCSPISGHRSVSWYQQTPGQGLQFLFEYFSETQRNKGNFPGRFSGRQFSNSRSEMNVSTLELGDSALYLCASRPTTGMVETQYFGPGTRLLVL.